What follows is one T cell receptor (beta chain) and its context. This sample was taken from a study of shared clonotypes between healthy human individuals. Sequencing used immunoSEQ multiplex PCR; TCRdb keeps in-frame clones, though not all of them. The sample has fewer than 1.8 million clones, less than 99% seen once. The donors were all Caucasian adults (living in Nashville, Tennessee). The CDR3 contains 14 residues. The germline V gene encodes CDR1 MNHNY and CDR2 SVGAGI (reference sequence). Unmatched junction bases numbered 11, after V lost 8 bases and J lost 5 bases. The chain joins TRBV6-6 to TRBJ1-1; TRBD1 agrees at 7 bases. The receptor's source is a man in his thirties or forties in good health. The sample was naive CD4+ T cells sorted from blood. Subset described: CD45RA+ positively selected. The CDR3, as DNA: TGTGCCAGCGGGAGGGGGCATGTTGATACTGAAGCTTTCTTT. Translating gives CASGRGHVDTEAFF.